This T cell receptor beta chain was documented in a study of cytomegalovirus exposure and HLA in healthy donors. General study points: Of the V segments, some could not be distinguished, including TRBV6-2 and TRBV6-3, and were excluded. In a later analysis, specific HLA alleles were associated with 15,000 to 20,000 TCR beta sequences at a 0.05 false discovery rate.

Notes on this clone: Antigen specificity is unknown.

The CDR3 has 15 amino acids. The V end lost 0 bases, the J end lost 2 bases, and 9 bases lay between the germline ends. 60 Vbeta and 13 Jbeta primers were used in PCR. Clones were read by immunoSEQ multiplex PCR, and TCRdb kept only the in-frame ones, dropping some. The sample includes more than 80,000 clones, about 70% of them seen just once. The TCR sequence derives from a boy younger than 18 in good health and CMV-seronegative. The chain is built from TRBV23-1 and TRBJ2-3; D is undetermined. TRBV23-1 is an ORF, and what it does is uncertain. Material for sequencing was PBMCs. As DNA, the CDR3 is TGCGCCAGCAGTCAATCGCGGAAACTCACAGATACGCAGTATTTT. The encoded protein is CASSQSRKLTDTQYF.